This T cell receptor beta chain came from a study of T cell changes during pregnancy in multiple sclerosis. Generated by immunoSEQ multiplex PCR, the TCRdb table keeps only in-frame clones and is missing some. This table holds around 23,000 clones, roughly nine tenths found once. CDR1 and CDR2 (germline): SGHTA, FQGNSA. Trimming removed 1 base from V and 3 bases from J, with 17 bases in between. The CDR3 totals 17 residues. The receptor was derived from a female donor in good health, enrolled as a control in a pregnancy study. Sample: CD8+ T cells from peripheral blood mononuclear cells, taken in the third trimester of pregnancy. The chain combines TRBV7-2 with TRBJ2-3; D is unresolved. In nucleotides, the CDR3 is TGTGCCAGCAGCTTAGAGCTGGCCGGAGCTGGGACAGATACGCAGTATTTT. Translating it yields CASSLELAGAGTDTQYF.